These 23 T cell receptor beta chains originate from one sample sequenced in a study of blood T cell repertoires in COVID-19. Assay used: immunoSEQ multiplex PCR; TCRdb lists only in-frame clones, some missing. The sample shows over 10,000 clones, around 78% of them seen only once. Source material: peripheral blood. These receptors were taken from a human donor in a cohort sampled during active COVID-19.

About this clone: At one boundary the junction diverges from the germline segment, which might be a read error. This rearrangement joins TRBV7-7 to TRBJ2-1, with 10 bases lining up with TRBD1. Germline CDR1 SSHAT, CDR2 FNYEAQ (reference sequence). This CDR3 contains 16 residues. The CDR3 spells CASSLGPGQGFNEQFF. The CDR3 nucleotides are TGTGCTAGCAGCTTAGGACCGGGACAGGGGTTCAATGAGCAGTTCTTC.

V is TRBV2 and J is TRBJ1-4, with 9 bases matching TRBD1. V dropped 8 bases and J dropped 0; count of bases not matched to a gene: 16. The CDR3 runs to 19 residues. Germline V CDR1 and CDR2: SNHLY, FYNNEI. Here the CDR3 DNA reads TGTGCCAGCCTCCTCCAACTCGGGACAGGGCTCTCAACTAATGAAAAACTGTTTTTT. Translation: CASLLQLGTGLSTNEKLFF.

This chain links TRBV15 with TRBJ2-4; 7 bases match TRBD1. After removal of 1 base from V and 6 bases from J, the junction contained 0 bases not matched to a gene. This CDR3 has 13 amino acids. Germline CDR1 is LNHNV and CDR2 is YYDKDF (reference sequence). The CDR3 DNA sequence: TGTGCCACCAGCAGAGGGACAGGAAACATTCAGTACTTC. This codes for CATSRGTGNIQYF.

The chain carries TRBV27 and TRBJ1-6, with TRBD1 matching over 12 bases. Trimming at V came to 7 bases and at J to 8 bases, leaving 3 bases not matched to a gene. The CDR3 consists of 14 residues. Per germline, CDR1 MNHEY and CDR2 SMNVEV (reference sequence). CDR3 bases: TGTGCCAGCACGGGACAGGGGGCGTATTCACCCCTCCACTTT. It specifies CASTGQGAYSPLHF.

The chain is built from TRBV27 and TRBJ2-7; D possibly corresponds to TRBD1 (5 bases). Germline CDR1 and CDR2: MNHEY and SMNVEV (reference sequence). Between the trimmed V and J ends, which lost 3 bases and 6 bases, there was a span of 9 bases. This CDR3 is built from 12 residues. As DNA, the CDR3 is TGTGCCAGCAGTTTCACAGGTACCGAGCAGTACTTC. Translation gives CASSFTGTEQYF.

This clone ranks as medium-sized (0.01 to 0.1%). The V gene is TRBV6-6, the J gene TRBJ1-1; possibly TRBD1 for D (5 bases). Looked up from germline, CDR1 is MNHNY and CDR2 is SVGAGI (reference sequence). Trimming took off 5 bases at V and 6 bases at J, with 25 bases between the two ends. The length of the CDR3 is 17 residues. CDR3 nucleotides: TGTGCCAGCAGTCACCGCGGCTACGGAGGGGCTACCGCTGAAGCTTTCTTT. It codes for CASSHRGYGGATAEAFF.

This clone was recorded only once. The V and J genes are TRBV6-1 and TRBJ2-6; D gene uncertain. Looked up from germline, CDR1 is MNHNS and CDR2 is SASEGT. This CDR3 contains 14 residues. The V and J ends lost 3 bases and 1 base respectively, with 4 bases between them. This CDR3 is CASSDTSGANVLTF. CDR3 bases: TGTGCCAGCAGTGATACTTCTGGGGCCAACGTCCTGACTTTC.

The genes are TRBV5-1 and TRBJ1-2; no reliable D call. CDR1 is SGHRS, CDR2 YFSETQ, per germline. The CDR3 runs to 14 residues. V lost 0 bases and J 2 bases, leaving 8 bases between the germline ends. The DNA for the CDR3 is TGCGCCAGCAGCTTGGTCCCGGGAAACTATGGCTACACCTTC. Protein: CASSLVPGNYGYTF.

V and J are TRBV30 and TRBJ2-1, with a weak D call TRBD2 (7 bases). V was clipped by 8 bases and J by 7 bases, with 18 bases between them. This CDR3 contains 13 residues. The germline gives CDR1 GTSNPN, CDR2 SVGIG (reference sequence). CDR3 loop: CARGAAYRNEQFF. The CDR3 DNA follows: TGTGCCCGGGGGGCCGCCTACAGGAATGAGCAGTTCTTC.

This chain joins TRBV19 and TRBJ1-1; tentatively, D is TRBD1 (5 bases). Germline loops: CDR1 LNHDA, CDR2 SQIVND (reference sequence). Trimming took off 4 bases at V and 3 bases at J, with 15 bases between the two ends. The CDR3 is 15 residues long. CDR3 DNA: TGTGCCAGTAGTAAATTACAGGCTAGGGACACTGAAGCTTTCTTT. This encodes CASSKLQARDTEAFF.

The V call is TRBV11-3, the J call TRBJ2-3, with 8 bases that match TRBD2. CDR1 is SGHNT, CDR2 YENEEA, per germline. The CDR3 covers 15 residues. V gave up 5 bases and J gave up 3 bases; unmatched junction bases: 7. The CDR3 sequence is CASSPGTSSTDTQYF. As DNA, the CDR3 is TGTGCCAGCAGCCCCGGGACTAGTTCTACAGATACGCAGTATTTT.

The chain couples TRBV7-2 to TRBJ1-2; D is undetermined. Germline V gives CDR1 SGHTA, CDR2 FQGNSA. V was trimmed by 1 base and J by 4 bases, leaving 7 bases between them. This CDR3 spans 13 amino acids. The CDR3 sequence: CASSLEAFYGYTF. The CDR3 nucleotides read TGTGCCAGCAGCTTAGAAGCGTTCTATGGCTACACCTTC.

The chain uses TRBV5-1 and TRBJ2-2; 7 bases match TRBD1. In germline, CDR1 is SGHRS, CDR2 YFSETQ. This CDR3 contains 15 residues. V lost 3 bases and J lost 1; bases outside the gene matches: 3. CDR3 sequence (DNA): TGCGCCAGCAGCTCCAGGACAGGGAACACCGGGGAGCTGTTTTTT. Protein product: CASSSRTGNTGELFF.

The chain links TRBV27 to TRBJ1-4, with D uncertain. The germline V gene has CDR1 MNHEY and CDR2 SMNVEV (reference sequence). Trimming removed 5 bases at V and 3 bases at J, with 16 bases between. This CDR3 region has 16 residues. The DNA for the CDR3 is TGTGCCAGCAGTCCCCTCCGGGGAGAGTCTAATGAAAAACTGTTTTTT. It translates to CASSPLRGESNEKLFF.

The chain has TRBV30 and TRBJ1-5; no reliable D call. CDR3 length: 13 residues. V gave up 2 bases and J gave up 3 bases, with 8 bases separating them. Germline V gene data show CDR1 as GTSNPN and CDR2 as SVGIG (reference sequence). As DNA, the CDR3 is TGTGCCTGGAGTAACAGAAACAATCAGCCCCAGCATTTT. Translating gives CAWSNRNNQPQHF.

V usage is TRBV6-4 and J usage is TRBJ1-1; 9 bases map to TRBD1. This CDR3 contains 13 residues. V shed 0 bases and J 9 bases; nucleotides not matched to a gene: 2. CDR1 MRHNA and CDR2 SNTAGT come from the germline V gene. For the CDR3, the DNA is TGTGCCAGCAGTGACTCCGGACAGGGGAAAGCTTTCTTT. This gives the protein CASSDSGQGKAFF.

The chain is built from TRBV2 and TRBJ1-2; D gene uncertain. V was trimmed by 5 bases and J by 8 bases, leaving 18 bases between them. Germline V gene sequence: CDR1 SNHLY, CDR2 FYNNEI. CDR3 length: 14 amino acids. DNA for the CDR3: TGTGCCAGCAGTCACACTGAGTTGCCCAGGGGCTACACCTTC. It codes for CASSHTELPRGYTF.

This CDR3 reads CASTSPAGGPYEQYF. Here the CDR3 DNA reads TGTGCCAGCACCTCCCCAGCGGGGGGACCCTACGAGCAGTACTTC. The J gene is TRBJ2-7, the V gene TRBV7-2, with 9 nucleotides matching TRBD2. V lost 7 bases to trimming and J lost 2 bases; unmatched junction nucleotides: 9. CDR1 and CDR2 (germline): SGHTA, FQGNSA. The CDR3 spans 15 residues.

The gene calls are TRBV3-1 (or the pseudogene TRBV3-2) and TRBJ2-7; TRBD1 might be the D (6 bases). This CDR3 spans 12 amino acids. The germline V gene has CDR1 LGHDT and CDR2 YNNKEL (reference sequence). V lost 1 base and J lost 7, with 8 bases in between. DNA of the CDR3: TGTGCCAGCAGCCAAGTCCAGGGGGAGCAGTACTTC. It specifies CASSQVQGEQYF.

V usage is TRBV5-1 and J usage is TRBJ2-7; D may be TRBD1 (6 bases). Germline V gene data show CDR1 as SGHRS and CDR2 as YFSETQ. The CDR3 is 13 residues long. The V end lost 4 bases, the J end lost 6 bases, and 14 bases lay between the germline ends. The CDR3 loop is CASSNTGSAEQYF. The CDR3 DNA is TGCGCCAGCAGCAATACAGGGTCCGCCGAGCAGTACTTC.

The V gene is TRBV10-2, the J gene TRBJ2-3; TRBD2 matches 7 bases. With V trimmed by 4 bases and J by 6 bases, 7 bases remained unmatched. The CDR3 consists of 14 residues. Germline CDR1 and CDR2: WSHSY and SAAADI. CDR3 sequence (DNA): TGCGCCAGCAGTGTTCTGGGGGGAGGGGATACGCAGTATTTT. As protein: CASSVLGGGDTQYF.

The rearrangement uses TRBV7-2 and TRBJ2-2; TRBD1 might be the D (6 bases). The CDR3 length is 14 residues. Germline V gene sequence: CDR1 SGHTA, CDR2 FQGNSA. The germline V and J ends were trimmed by 5 bases and 4 bases, with 11 bases remaining between them. DNA for the CDR3: TGTGCCAGCAGCCAAGTGGGGGCCACCGGGGAGCTGTTTTTT. Its protein product is CASSQVGATGELFF.

In its sample, this clone was seen a few times. The chain is built from TRBV4-3 and TRBJ2-2; TRBD2 matches 7 bases. CDR1 and CDR2 from the germline V gene are LGHNA and YSLEER. There are 15 residues in the CDR3. Trimming cost V 1 base and J 4 bases; bases outside gene matches: 3. The CDR3 spells CASSQGPGGTGELFF. CDR3 bases: TGCGCCAGCAGCCAAGGGCCGGGGGGCACCGGGGAGCTGTTTTTT.